Following are 27 T cell receptor beta chains from one sample sequenced in a study of shared clonotypes between healthy human individuals. Naivety among CD8 cells was defined by CD45RO negativity and positive CCR7 selection, thereby excluding terminally differentiated effector memory CD45RA+ cells. Assay used: immunoSEQ multiplex PCR; TCRdb lists only in-frame clones, some missing. The sample consists of about 820,000 clones, more than 85% of them appearing once. Source material: naive CD8+ T cells sorted from blood. These receptors all come from a man aged 25-40 years in good health.

The chain couples TRBV5-6 to TRBJ2-7; tentative D call: TRBD1 (6 bases). Looked up from germline, CDR1 is SGHDT and CDR2 is YYEEEE. The CDR3 runs to 14 residues. The V gene lost 3 bases and the J gene lost 2 bases, with 12 bases spanning the gap. The CDR3 bases are TGTGCCAGCAGCTCCGGGACACTGACCTACGAGCAGTACTTC. Translation gives CASSSGTLTYEQYF.

The chain links TRBV15 to TRBJ1-5; a possible D gene is TRBD1 (6 bases). The CDR3 loop spans 17 amino acids. Germline assignment: CDR1 LNHNV and CDR2 YYDKDF (reference sequence). V was clipped by 2 bases and J by 3 bases, with 17 bases between them. The CDR3 protein is CATSRTRTDQLNQPQHF. The CDR3 region has the DNA TGTGCCACCAGCAGAACTCGGACAGACCAGCTCAATCAGCCCCAGCATTTT. The entire variable domain, with the rest obtained from reference TRBV15 and TRBJ1-5, is as follows: DAMVIQNPRYQVTQFGKPVTLSCSQTLNHNVMYWYQQKSSQAPKLLFHYYDKDFNNEADTPDNFQSRRPNTSFCFLDIRSPGLGDTAMYLCATSRTRTDQLNQPQHFGDGTRLSIL.

The chain carries TRBV29-1 and TRBJ2-7, with unresolved D. CDR3 length: 13 amino acids. Germline CDR1 is SQVTM and CDR2 is ANQGSEA. V lost 1 base and J lost 2, with 9 bases in between. Here the CDR3 reads CSVEGTSAYEQYF. DNA for the CDR3: TGCAGCGTTGAAGGCACTTCAGCCTACGAGCAGTACTTC.

The sample holds one count of this clone. This sequence joins TRBV7-6 and TRBJ2-7; 7 bases match TRBD1. Germline V lookup: CDR1 SGHVS, CDR2 FNYEAQ. This CDR3 has 13 residues. With V trimmed by 5 bases and J by 7 bases, 8 bases remained unmatched. This CDR3 reads CASSTRQGKEQYF. CDR3 DNA sequence: TGTGCCAGCAGCACTAGACAGGGAAAAGAGCAGTACTTC.

The sample holds one count of this clone. This chain connects TRBV6-5 to TRBJ1-3, with D uncertain. Trimming stripped 2 bases from V and 2 bases from J, with 4 bases between. The CDR3 spans 13 residues. Germline V gene data show CDR1 as MNHEY and CDR2 as SVGAGI. The CDR3 reads CASSYIPGNTIYF. The CDR3 DNA is TGTGCCAGCAGTTACATTCCTGGAAACACCATATATTTT.

The V call is TRBV7-9, the J call TRBJ2-5; TRBD1 matches 10 bases. Germline CDR1 SEHNR, CDR2 FQNEAQ (reference sequence). The CDR3 totals 15 residues. Losses at the gene ends were 5 bases for V and 5 bases for J; bases not matched to a gene: 8. DNA for the CDR3: TGTGCCAGCAGCCACGGGGGACAGGGGCGCGAGACCCAGTACTTC. Translated: CASSHGGQGRETQYF.

CDR3: CASSHRDTGTNEQFF. CDR3 nucleotides: TGTGCCAGCAGCCACCGGGACACGGGGACCAATGAGCAGTTCTTC. The chain employs TRBV11-3 and TRBJ2-1; D is perhaps TRBD1 (6 bases). The CDR3 sequence is 15 residues long. V was cut by 5 bases and J by 6 bases, with 17 bases left in between. Germline loops: CDR1 SGHNT, CDR2 YENEEA.

This chain links TRBV27 with TRBJ2-7, with TRBD1 matching 9 bases. This CDR3 is 15 amino acids long. Germline assignment: CDR1 MNHEY and CDR2 SMNVEV (reference sequence). The junction had 8 bases not matched to a gene; V was cut back by 7 bases and J by 1 base. The CDR3 protein is CASMTGQGWSYEQYF. The CDR3 bases are TGTGCCAGCATGACTGGACAGGGGTGGTCCTACGAGCAGTACTTC.

The chain joins TRBV27 to TRBJ1-4; perhaps TRBD1 as D (5 bases). Germline values: CDR1 MNHEY, CDR2 SMNVEV (reference sequence). The CDR3 sequence is 16 residues long. V was clipped by 6 bases and J by 5 bases, with 19 bases between them. In nucleotides, the CDR3 is TGTGCCAGCAGGTCTCTTGGGGGAAATAAGAATGAAAAACTGTTTTTT. Translation gives CASRSLGGNKNEKLFF.

The chain links TRBV28 to TRBJ2-6, with D possibly TRBD2 on 5 matching bases. Germline CDR1 and CDR2: MDHEN and SYDVKM. V was pared by 8 bases and J by 1 base, with 15 bases between. The CDR3 has 16 residues. CDR3: CASRGQTFSGANVLTF. The CDR3 DNA reads as TGTGCCAGCCGGGGTCAGACCTTTTCTGGGGCCAACGTCCTGACTTTC.

V is TRBV4-2 and J is TRBJ2-1, with TRBD2 identical over 7 bases. The ends lost 4 bases at V and 2 bases at J; junction bases unmatched: 11. This CDR3 is built from 17 residues. Germline CDR1 reads LGHNA; CDR2 reads YNFKEQ. CDR3: CASSLPAGDPAYNEQFF. The CDR3 DNA follows: TGTGCCAGCAGCCTCCCTGCGGGGGACCCTGCCTACAATGAGCAGTTCTTC.

The chain links TRBV15 to TRBJ1-5; D is undetermined. The germline V and J ends were trimmed by 5 bases and 7 bases, with 15 bases remaining between them. The CDR3 extends over 14 amino acids. The germline V gene has CDR1 LNHNV and CDR2 YYDKDF (reference sequence). The CDR3 reads CATSLVGVGQPQHF. The CDR3 bases are TGTGCCACCAGCTTGGTGGGCGTGGGGCAGCCCCAGCATTTT.

This clone has only a few counts. The V and J genes are TRBV19 and TRBJ2-1; possible D gene TRBD2, 6 bases. CDR1 is LNHDA and CDR2 is SQIVND in the germline V gene (reference sequence). The CDR3 contains 14 residues. The ends were cut back, 2 bases at V and 4 bases at J, with 9 bases in the middle. The CDR3 nucleotides read TGTGCCAGTAGTATATTGGGAGGTTACAATGAGCAGTTCTTC. As protein: CASSILGGYNEQFF.

This clone occurred once. The chain links TRBV9 to TRBJ2-1, with TRBD1 as a possible D gene (5 bases). The CDR3 is made up of 15 amino acids. Trimming removed 3 bases from V and 2 bases from J, with 12 bases in between. Per the germline V gene, CDR1 is SGDLS and CDR2 is YYNGEE. CDR3 protein: CASSGDKTAYNEQFF. CDR3 DNA sequence: TGTGCCAGCAGCGGAGACAAGACAGCCTACAATGAGCAGTTCTTC.

The chain joins TRBV7-2 to TRBJ2-3, with D possibly being TRBD1 (5 bases). Germline assignment: CDR1 SGHTA and CDR2 FQGNSA. Deletions cut 5 bases from V and 6 bases from J, with 21 bases between. CDR3 length equals 16 residues. The CDR3 nucleotides read TGTGCCAGCAGCGACAGTAGGTGGCGCAGTGTGGATACGCAGTATTTT. Residues: CASSDSRWRSVDTQYF.

The V and J genes are TRBV7-9 and TRBJ2-2; D possibly corresponds to TRBD2 (5 bases). The germline V gene has CDR1 SEHNR and CDR2 FQNEAQ (reference sequence). The V end was cut by 8 bases, the J end by 1 base, with 8 bases between. The CDR3 consists of 13 residues. CDR3 nucleotides: TGTGCCAGCCCCGGACTGAACACCGGGGAGCTGTTTTTT. Amino acids: CASPGLNTGELFF.

This chain links TRBV29-1 with TRBJ1-1, with D hard to call. Germline-derived CDR1 and CDR2 are SQVTM and ANQGSEA. CDR3 length: 12 residues. Trimming took off 5 bases at V and 1 base at J, with 8 bases between the two ends. CDR3 in DNA: TGCAGCGTTCTGATACAGAACACTGAAGCTTTCTTT. Amino acids: CSVLIQNTEAFF.

This chain connects TRBV28 to TRBJ2-4; D is unclear. Deletions cut 3 bases from V and 0 bases from J, with 3 bases between. CDR1 and CDR2 (germline): MDHEN, SYDVKM. This CDR3 has 13 amino acids. In DNA, the CDR3 is TGTGCCAGCAGTTTGCTAGCCAAAAACATTCAGTACTTC. This encodes CASSLLAKNIQYF.

The chain combines TRBV4-3 with TRBJ2-1; 7 positions match TRBD2. From germline, CDR1 is LGHNA and CDR2 YSLEER. This CDR3 comprises 17 residues. The V segment lost 3 bases and the J segment 2 bases; nucleotides outside the gene matches: 10. The CDR3 sequence: CASSQGTTKAPYNEQFF. The CDR3 DNA is TGCGCCAGCAGCCAGGGGACTACTAAAGCCCCCTACAATGAGCAGTTCTTC.

The gene calls are TRBV11-2 and TRBJ2-3, with D perhaps matching TRBD1 (5 bases). With 3 bases removed from V and 3 bases from J, the gap between germline ends came to 16 bases. The CDR3 runs to 16 residues. From germline, CDR1 is SGHAT and CDR2 FQNNGV. CDR3 coding DNA: TGTGCCAGCAGCTTGGTTGCAGGGCTGGAGACAGATACGCAGTATTTT. Its translation is CASSLVAGLETDTQYF.

The chain employs TRBV2 and TRBJ2-1; D possibly corresponds to TRBD2 (5 bases). Germline V gene sequence: CDR1 SNHLY, CDR2 FYNNEI. The germline V and J ends were trimmed by 6 bases and 5 bases, with 8 bases remaining between them. The CDR3 extends over 12 amino acids. The CDR3 region is CASRDWDNEQFF. The CDR3 DNA reads TGTGCCAGCAGGGACTGGGACAATGAGCAGTTCTTC.

The rearrangement joins TRBV27 to TRBJ2-1; the match to TRBD2 covers 10 bases. The V segment lost 0 bases and the J segment 8 bases; nucleotides outside the gene matches: 7. The CDR3 extends over 16 amino acids. Germline V lookup: CDR1 MNHEY, CDR2 SMNVEV (reference sequence). The CDR3 DNA is TGTGCCAGCAGTTTATCAGCCAGCGGGAGGGCCGATGAGCAGTTCTTC. Translation: CASSLSASGRADEQFF.

The CDR3 spells CASSGELSHEQYF. The CDR3 DNA reads TGTGCCAGCAGTGGCGAGCTTTCCCACGAGCAGTACTTC. The chain is built from TRBV6-1 and TRBJ2-7; D is uncertain. Germline CDR1 is MNHNS and CDR2 is SASEGT. V gave up 4 bases and J gave up 5 bases, with 12 bases separating them. The CDR3 sequence is 13 residues long.

J is TRBJ2-4 and V is TRBV9; D perhaps matches TRBD2 (7 bases). Germline V gene lookup returns CDR1 SGDLS and CDR2 YYNGEE. Trimming removed 4 bases from V and 9 bases from J, with 23 bases in between. This CDR3 is built from 16 residues. The CDR3 sequence is CASSTPRGGAVGIQYF. Here the CDR3 DNA reads TGTGCCAGCAGCACTCCGAGGGGGGGCGCGGTAGGCATTCAGTACTTC.

The chain recombines TRBV5-1 with TRBJ1-1; D not resolved. Trimming cost V 4 bases and J 4 bases, with 14 bases left between them. The germline V gene encodes CDR1 SGHRS and CDR2 YFSETQ. This CDR3 region has 14 residues. The CDR3 sequence: CASSMELSGTEAFF. CDR3 in DNA: TGCGCCAGCAGCATGGAGCTGTCAGGCACTGAAGCTTTCTTT.

The chain combines TRBV12-5 with TRBJ2-1, with TRBD2 matching over 14 bases. Trimming at V came to 5 bases and at J to 8 bases, leaving 5 bases not matched to a gene. The CDR3 is 15 residues long. The germline V gene has CDR1 LGHNT and CDR2 FRNRAP. Here the CDR3 DNA reads TGTGCTAGTGGTCCCGGGACTAGCGGGAGTGATGAGCAGTTCTTC. It codes for CASGPGTSGSDEQFF.

The V and J genes are TRBV7-9 and TRBJ2-3, with 9 bases aligning to TRBD2. The germline CDR1 and CDR2 sequences are SEHNR and FQNEAQ (reference sequence). The CDR3 is made up of 19 amino acids. V dropped 4 bases and J dropped 0; count of bases not matched to a gene: 14. This CDR3 reads CASSYLDLWTSESTDTQYF. CDR3 sequence (DNA): TGTGCCAGCAGCTACCTCGATTTGTGGACTAGCGAGAGCACAGATACGCAGTATTTT.